This entry describes one T cell receptor beta chain. V lost 0 bases and J 2 bases, leaving 12 bases between the germline ends. The CDR3 is 15 amino acids. Germline V gene lookup returns CDR1 SGDLS and CDR2 YYNGEE. This specimen belongs to a study of blood T cell repertoires in COVID-19. Study background: COVID-19 samples from acute and convalescent phases originated in the United States, Italy and Spain. From T cells, B-cell-depleted T cells, or PBMCs came the material, which was cDNA or gDNA.

Seattle-derived patients entered the study during active infection and were followed longitudinally. The authors' processing: Amplification from reference gene primers served as the basis for estimated nucleated cell counts. TCRdb's copy holds only in-frame clones and misses some; the assay was immunoSEQ multiplex PCR. V, J and clone size were drawn from that table, and D and trimming were deduced from the DNA. This table holds fewer than 45,000 clones, about 76% found once. This TCR derives from a man aged 70-80 years with COVID-19, enrolled during active disease. The rearrangement joins TRBV9 to TRBJ2-7; D not resolved. The sequenced material came from peripheral blood. As DNA, the CDR3 is TGTGCCAGCAGCGTAGCCCCAGGATCTACCTACGAGCAGTACTTC. As protein: CASSVAPGSTYEQYF.